These T cell receptor beta chains were read from a single sample in a study of shared clonotypes between healthy human individuals. Assay used: immunoSEQ multiplex PCR; TCRdb lists only in-frame clones, some missing. The table lists under 2.5 million clones, roughly 90% of them singletons. The source material was naive CD4+ T cells from PBMCs. The receptors were sampled from a man aged 18-30 years in good health. Some clones in this sample may be carry-over from other donors' samples. Each CDR3 is given with its conserved first and last residue. The D gene is left open where the match is weak. Size is stated for part of the rows, as once, few or many counts, or as a class when the clone is expanded.

NA TRBJ2-3 TRBV28 once TGTGCCAGCAGTTCCCGGGACGGCAGCACAGATACGCAGTATTTT CASSSRDGSTDTQYF
NA TRBJ1-3 TRBV5-1 NA TGCGCCAGCAGCTTGAGGCTGGACTCTGGAAACACCATATATTTT CASSLRLDSGNTIYF
NA TRBJ2-7 TRBV9 NA TGTGCCAGCAGCGCCGCCGGGACGCTCGCCTACGAGCAGTACTTC CASSAAGTLAYEQYF
NA TRBJ1-3 TRBV28 NA TGTGCCAGCAGCTGGGGGACAAACTCTGGAAACACCATATATTTT CASSWGTNSGNTIYF
TRBD1 TRBJ1-1 TRBV29-1 NA TGCAGCGGCCTAAGACAGGGAGGGGCTGAAGCTTTCTTT CSGLRQGGAEAFF
NA TRBJ2-2 TRBV7-3 NA TGTGCCAGCAGCCAGGGGTCGGCCGGGGAGCTGTTTTTT CASSQGSAGELFF
TRBD1 TRBJ1-1 TRBV7-2 NA TGTGCCAGCAGCCTCCTAGACAGGGGGATGAACACTGAAGCTTTCTTT CASSLLDRGMNTEAFF
NA TRBJ2-5 TRBV5-6 NA TGTGCCAGCAGCTTCGTAGAAAGTCCAGAGACCCAGTACTTC CASSFVESPETQYF
NA TRBJ2-7 TRBV9 NA TGTGCCAGCAGCCCCCTCCGGGACACTACCGAGCAGTACTTC CASSPLRDTTEQYF
NA TRBJ1-1 TRBV21-1 once TGTGCCGGAGGACAGTGGGAAGGTGAAGCTTTCTTT CAGGQWEGEAFF
NA TRBJ2-7 TRBV7-9 NA TGTGCCAGCAGCTTAGCAGGGACGTATTCCTACGAGCAGTACTTC CASSLAGTYSYEQYF
NA TRBJ1-1 TRBV20-1 few TGCAGTGCTAGTCGGGCCACTGAAGCTTTCTTT CSASRATEAFF
NA TRBJ1-2 TRBV5-8 NA TGTGCCAGCAGGTTGAGGACGGGTTTAACTATGGCTAGCACCTTC CASRLRTGLTMASTF
NA TRBJ1-2 TRBV28 NA TGTGCCAGCCAGGAAAATGGCTACACCTTC CASQENGYTF
NA TRBJ1-1 TRBV11-1 NA TGTGCCAGCAGCTTAGACTTTAACACTGAAGCTTTCTTT CASSLDFNTEAFF
TRBD1 TRBJ1-4 TRBV7-9 NA TGTGCCAGCAGCTCGGGACAGGGGATGGGTGAAAAACTGTTTTTT CASSSGQGMGEKLFF
NA TRBJ2-7 TRBV6-5 once TGTGCCAGCACTGGACAGGAGGAGGGCGAGCAGTACTTC CASTGQEEGEQYF
NA TRBJ1-5 TRBV10-3 NA TGTGCCATCATGCCCGAGGGTTGGAATCAGCCCCAGCATTTT CAIMPEGWNQPQHF
TRBD2 TRBJ2-3 TRBV15 NA TGTGCCACCAGCAGAGGAGCGGGAGGGGGCACAGATACGCAGTATTTT CATSRGAGGGTDTQYF
TRBD1 TRBJ1-5 TRBV28 NA TGTGCCAGCAGCGGGACAGGGCCTCAGCCCCAGCATTTT CASSGTGPQPQHF
NA TRBJ1-5 TRBV28 NA TGTGCCAGCAGTTCACAGGGACTCGGTAATCAGCCCCAGCATTTT CASSSQGLGNQPQHF
NA TRBJ2-3 TRBV28 NA TGTGCCAGCAGTATGGGGGGCGACGCAGATACGCAGTATTTT CASSMGGDADTQYF
TRBD1 TRBJ2-7 TRBV14 NA TGTGCCAGCAGCCAAGCCGGGGGACAGGTCGTGCAGTACTTC CASSQAGGQVVQYF
NA TRBJ1-2 TRBV15 NA TGTGCCACCAGCAGAGCGTCGTTTGGCTACACCTTC CATSRASFGYTF
TRBD1 TRBJ2-5 TRBV5-1 NA TGCGCCAGCAGATCCGGGACAGTAAAAGAGACCCAGTACTTC CASRSGTVKETQYF
TRBD1 TRBJ1-3 TRBV6-1 once TGTGCCAGCAGTGCCCGGGACAGGGCCTCTGGAAACACCATATATTTT CASSARDRASGNTIYF
NA TRBJ1-4 TRBV20-1 NA TGCAGTGCCCAAAGGGGTGAAAAACTGTTTTTT CSAQRGEKLFF
TRBD1 TRBJ1-1 TRBV18 NA TGTGCCAGCTCCCTTCGACAGGGAGACCCTTTCTTT CASSLRQGDPFF
NA TRBJ2-3 TRBV19 NA TGTGCCAGTAGTATCGGGGTCTCCCGGGAAGCAGATACGCAGTATTTT CASSIGVSREADTQYF
NA TRBJ1-4 TRBV28 NA TGTGCCAGCAGCGTCAAGGGGGAAAAACTGTTTTTT CASSVKGEKLFF
TRBD1 TRBJ2-7 TRBV7-2 NA TGTGCCAGCAGCTTACCGGGACAGGGGAAGGAGCAGTACTTC CASSLPGQGKEQYF
NA TRBJ1-2 TRBV18 NA TGTGCCAGCTCACCTCTACCAGGAGCTAACTATGGCTACACCTTC CASSPLPGANYGYTF
NA TRBJ2-1 TRBV7-2 few TGTGCCAGCAGCTTAGATCTTTACAATGAGCAGTTCTTC CASSLDLYNEQFF
NA TRBJ1-3 TRBV9 NA TGTGCCAGCAGCGCCAGGGAGGGAAACACCATATATTTT CASSAREGNTIYF
NA TRBJ1-2 TRBV6-5 NA TGTGCCAGTCGTAGGGATAGTAACTATGGCTACACCTTC CASRRDSNYGYTF
NA TRBJ2-7 TRBV11-2 NA TGTGCCAGCAGCTCAGGATTACAGGGCTACGAGCAGTACTTC CASSSGLQGYEQYF
NA TRBJ2-2 TRBV7-3 NA TGTGCCAGCAGCTTCGGGACTTGGTCCGGGGAGCTGTTTTTT CASSFGTWSGELFF
NA TRBJ2-2 TRBV5-1 NA TGCGCCAGCAGCTTGGTGCCGAGGACCGGGGAGCTGTTTTTT CASSLVPRTGELFF
NA TRBJ1-5 TRBV30 few TGTGCCTGGAGTGTATCGGGGGATCAGCCCCAGCATTTT CAWSVSGDQPQHF
NA TRBJ2-3 TRBV28 NA TGTGCCAGCAGTCCGCCAAGCACAGATACGCAGTATTTT CASSPPSTDTQYF
NA TRBJ2-3 TRBV18 once TGTGCCAGCTCACCACCGAAGAGAGCAGATACGCAGTATTTT CASSPPKRADTQYF
TRBD1 TRBJ1-1 TRBV25-1 NA TGTGCCAGCAGGGCGACAGGGGTCAACACTGAAGCTTTCTTT CASRATGVNTEAFF
NA TRBJ1-2 TRBV7-2 NA TGTGCCAGCAGCTTAGTGGGCAGGGGAGTCGATGGCTACACCTTC CASSLVGRGVDGYTF
TRBD1 TRBJ1-1 TRBV9 NA TGTGCCAGCAGCGTCGCTACCCCGACGGGGACAGGGGGAATAATCTCCCCGAACACTGAAGCTTTCTTT CASSVATPTGTGGIISPNTEAFF
NA TRBJ2-2 TRBV29-1 NA TGCACCGGCGGGGGCCACACCGGGGAGCTGTTTTTT CTGGGHTGELFF
TRBD1 TRBJ2-5 TRBV7-9 NA TGTGCCAGCAGCCGGGGACAGCAAGAGACCCAGTACTTC CASSRGQQETQYF
NA TRBJ1-1 TRBV7-3 NA TGTGCCAGCAGCTTACCAGGGGTCACTGAAGCTTTCTTT CASSLPGVTEAFF
TRBD1 TRBJ2-7 TRBV7-3 NA TGTGCCAGCAGCTCGGACAGGGACCACGAGCAGTACTTC CASSSDRDHEQYF
TRBD2 TRBJ2-5 TRBV5-1 NA TGCGCCAGCAGCTTGACTAGCGGACAAGAGACCCAGTACTTC CASSLTSGQETQYF
NA TRBJ1-3 TRBV4-2 NA TGTGCCAGCAGCCAAGATCTGGTTGCGGGGCGAAGTGGAAACACCATATATTTT CASSQDLVAGRSGNTIYF
TRBD1 TRBJ2-2 TRBV7-7 once TGTGCCAGCAGCCCCAGGACAGGGGGCGAGGGCACCGGGGAGCTGTTTTTT CASSPRTGGEGTGELFF
TRBD2 TRBJ2-7 TRBV5-1 NA TGCGCCAGCAGCCCGAAGCCCCTCCGACTAGCGGGCCTCTACGAGCAGTACTTC CASSPKPLRLAGLYEQYF
NA TRBJ2-2 TRBV13 NA TGTGCCAGCAGTTTCCCCTACACCGGGGAGCTGTTTTTT CASSFPYTGELFF